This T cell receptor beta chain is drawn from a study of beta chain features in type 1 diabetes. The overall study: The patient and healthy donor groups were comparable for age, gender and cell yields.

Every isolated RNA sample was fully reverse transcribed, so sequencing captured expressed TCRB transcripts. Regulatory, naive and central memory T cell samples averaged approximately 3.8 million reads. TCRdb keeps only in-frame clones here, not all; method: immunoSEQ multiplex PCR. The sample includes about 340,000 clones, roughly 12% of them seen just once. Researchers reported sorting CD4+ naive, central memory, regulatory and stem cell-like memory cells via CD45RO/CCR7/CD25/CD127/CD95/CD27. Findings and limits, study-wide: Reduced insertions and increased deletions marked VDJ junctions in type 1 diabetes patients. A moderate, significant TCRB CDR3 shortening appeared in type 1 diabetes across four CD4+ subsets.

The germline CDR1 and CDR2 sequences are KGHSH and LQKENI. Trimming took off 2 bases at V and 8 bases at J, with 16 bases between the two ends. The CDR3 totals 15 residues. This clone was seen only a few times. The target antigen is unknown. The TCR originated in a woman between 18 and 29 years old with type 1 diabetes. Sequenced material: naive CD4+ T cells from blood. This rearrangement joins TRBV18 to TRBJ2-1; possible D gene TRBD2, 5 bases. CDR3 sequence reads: CASSPTRESPDEQFF. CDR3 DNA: TGTGCCAGCTCACCAACGAGGGAGTCTCCGGATGAGCAGTTCTTC. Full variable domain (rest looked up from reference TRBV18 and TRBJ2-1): NAGVMQNPRHLVRRRGQEARLRCSPMKGHSHVYWYRQLPEEGLKFMVYLQKENIIDESGMPKERFSAEFPKEGPSILRIQQVVRGDSAAYFCASSPTRESPDEQFFGPGTRLTVL.